The rows below give T cell receptor beta chains drawn from one sample of a study of blood T cell repertoires in COVID-19. Sequenced by immunoSEQ multiplex PCR; TCRdb stores in-frame clones only, minus some. Of some 200,000 clones in the sample, about 81% were seen once. Input material: peripheral blood. These receptor sequences come from a man aged 30-40 years with active or convalescent COVID-19. Both conserved end residues are part of each CDR3. The order of the fields is J gene, clone size, D gene, V gene, CDR3 DNA, CDR3 protein. D genes are given only for firm matches. The size entry is marked missing in some rows and otherwise reads once, few, many or a size class.

TRBJ2-1 . . TRBV19 TGTGCCAGTAGTAATACCAGGCAGACCGACTACAATGAGCAGTTCTTC CASSNTRQTDYNEQFF
TRBJ1-1 . TRBD1 TRBV10-1 TGCGCCAGCATACAGGGGCCGGGTGGAGCTTTCTTT CASIQGPGGAFF
TRBJ1-3 . . TRBV10-3 TGTGCCATCAAAGGGGCTACTGGAAACACCATATATTTT CAIKGATGNTIYF
TRBJ2-5 . . TRBV9 TGTGCCAGCAGCCCCCGCTCCGCGGCCGAGCAAGAGACCCAGTACTTC CASSPRSAAEQETQYF
TRBJ2-1 . TRBD2 TRBV6-2/TRBV6-3 TGTGCCAGCAGTTACTCGATACTAGCGCAGAACAATGAGCAGTTCTTC CASSYSILAQNNEQFF
TRBJ1-2 . . TRBV7-9 TGTGCCAGCAGCTTAGCGGCGGCAGATGGTGGCTACACCTTC CASSLAAADGGYTF
TRBJ1-5 . . TRBV27 TGTGCCAGCAGTTTATGGGCAGGGGTGAGCAATCAGCCCCAGCATTTT CASSLWAGVSNQPQHF
TRBJ1-1 . TRBD1 TRBV10-1 TGCGCCAGCAGGGGACAGGGACCACGACTGAACACTGAAGCTTTCTTT CASRGQGPRLNTEAFF
TRBJ1-3 few . TRBV2 TGTGCCAGCGTATCGGAGGGAAACACCATATATTTT CASVSEGNTIYF
TRBJ2-5 . TRBD2 TRBV3-1/TRBV3-2 TGTGCCAGCAGCCAAGAGTCACTAGCGGGGGCTGTCTTTGGTGAGACCCAGTACTTC CASSQESLAGAVFGETQYF
TRBJ2-3 . TRBD2 TRBV29-1 TGCAGCGTTGCCCGGACTAGCGGGGGCCCCACAGATACGCAGTATTTT CSVARTSGGPTDTQYF
TRBJ1-2 . TRBD1 TRBV27 TGTGCCAGCAGTTCCCCTCGGACAGGCTATGGCTACACCTTC CASSSPRTGYGYTF
TRBJ1-2 . TRBD1 TRBV13 TGTGCCAGCAGCTTAAACCCTAACAGGGGGATTACCTTC CASSLNPNRGITF
TRBJ1-2 . . TRBV2 TGTGCCAGCAGTGAAGCGGACGCAGGGAGCTACACCTTC CASSEADAGSYTF
TRBJ2-2 . . TRBV5-1 TGCGCCAGCAGCTTGGGACAGACCACCGGGGAGCTGTTTTTT CASSLGQTTGELFF
TRBJ2-5 . TRBD1 TRBV7-9 TGTGCCAGCAGACAAAGGACAGGGGAGGGCCAAGAGACCCAGTACTTC CASRQRTGEGQETQYF